These 31 T cell receptor beta chains share one sample of origin, sequenced in a study of Graves' ophthalmopathy and Graves' hyperthyroidism. Amplified material comprised TCR beta CDR3 regions derived from RNA transcripts. HTBI-primed RT-PCR formed the first round, and a multiplex PCR formed the second. MiXCR, applied by TCRdb to the multiplex PCR reads, yields one record per CDR3 protein. The sample has about 400,000 distinct CDR3 sequences, about 18% seen once; the top ten hold about 1.6%. Sequences were obtained from peripheral blood. The source of these receptors is a woman between 18 and 29 years old with Graves' ophthalmopathy.

This clonotype was detected many times. The chain carries TRBV15 and TRBJ2-7; D ambiguous. Trimming shortened V by 1 base and J by 3 bases, and 10 bases separated the two germline ends. The CDR3 covers 14 residues. CDR1 LNHNV and CDR2 YYDKDF come from the germline V gene (reference sequence). In DNA, the CDR3 is TGTGCCACCAGCAGAGGGGGTCTAGACTACGAGCAGTACTTC. The encoded protein is CATSRGGLDYEQYF.

As for this clonotype: This clone may be a read error of a much larger clone one base away. The rearrangement links TRBV18 to TRBJ1-1; no clear D. Germline V gene sequence: CDR1 KGHSH, CDR2 LQKENI. V was shortened by 0 bases and J by 6 bases, with 14 bases between the two germline ends. The CDR3 extends over 15 amino acids. For the CDR3, the DNA is TGTGCCAGCTCACCACCGACTGAACTCGAGGCTGAAGCTTTCTTT. As protein: CASSPPTELEAEAFF. The full variable domain, rest sourced from reference TRBV18 and TRBJ1-1, is NAGVMQNPRHLVRRRGQEARLRCSPMKGHSHVYWYRQLPEEGLKFMVYLQKENIIDESGMPKERFSAEFPKEGPSILRIQQVVRGDSAAYFCASSPPTELEAEAFFGQGTRLTVV.

Many counts were recorded for this clonotype. The chain uses TRBV19 and TRBJ1-2; TRBD1 is a possible D gene (6 bases). The V and J ends lost 7 bases and 7 bases respectively, with 16 bases between them. CDR1 is LNHDA, CDR2 SQIVND, per germline (reference sequence). The length of the CDR3 is 13 residues. The CDR3 nucleotides are TGTGCCAGTACCACAGGAGGGGGTCTTGGCTACACCTTC. Residues: CASTTGGGLGYTF.

This clonotype has ten or more counts. V usage is TRBV27 and J usage is TRBJ2-7; D is possibly TRBD1 (7 bases). This CDR3 comprises 15 residues. CDR1 and CDR2 (germline): MNHEY, SMNVEV (reference sequence). Trimming shortened V by 7 bases and J by 6 bases, and 22 bases separated the two germline ends. The CDR3 reads CASKLGGRGIGEQYF. In nucleotides, the CDR3 is TGTGCCAGCAAACTGGGGGGCAGGGGGATAGGCGAGCAGTACTTC.

In its sample, this clonotype was seen many times. The rearrangement links TRBV15 to TRBJ1-1, with D possibly being TRBD1 (5 bases). Germline V gene sequence: CDR1 LNHNV, CDR2 YYDKDF (reference sequence). Deletions cut 0 bases from V and 11 bases from J, with 19 bases between. The CDR3 loop spans 15 amino acids. This chain's CDR3 is CATSRDLTAAGPAFF. The CDR3 DNA reads as TGTGCCACCAGCAGAGATTTGACAGCGGCGGGGCCGGCTTTCTTT.

The rearrangement joins TRBV6-1 to TRBJ1-5; 9 nucleotides align to TRBD1. The CDR3 runs 17 residues. J gave up 3 bases and V 7 bases, and 13 bases lay outside the gene matches. CDR1 is MNHNS, CDR2 SASEGT, per germline. The CDR3 bases are TGTGCCAGCACCTCCACGGTGGGACAGGGATTCAATCAGCCCCAGCATTTT. This codes for CASTSTVGQGFNQPQHF.

The chain couples TRBV27 to TRBJ2-5; a possible D gene is TRBD2 (5 bases). The V end lost 4 bases, the J end lost 1 base, and 13 bases lay between the germline ends. The CDR3 loop spans 15 amino acids. Germline V CDR1 and CDR2: MNHEY, SMNVEV (reference sequence). The CDR3 DNA reads TGTGCCAGCAGTTCACTAGGGAGCGGCCAAGAGACCCAGTACTTC. Translation: CASSSLGSGQETQYF.

The chain has TRBV9 and TRBJ1-2; possible D gene TRBD1, 6 bases. The CDR3 runs 13 residues. V was cut by 1 base and J by 4 bases, with 8 bases left in between. Germline CDR1 reads SGDLS; CDR2 reads YYNGEE. The CDR3 sequence: CASSVTGLYGYTF. CDR3 nucleotides: TGTGCCAGCAGCGTAACAGGGCTCTATGGCTACACCTTC.

In its sample, this clonotype was seen many times. The chain is built from TRBV4-3 and TRBJ1-2; possibly TRBD1 for D (5 bases). This CDR3 has 15 amino acids. Germline V lookup: CDR1 LGHNA, CDR2 YSLEER. V lost 7 bases and J lost 3, with 18 bases in between. The CDR3 region is CASTPNAGRDYGYTF. The CDR3, as DNA: TGCGCCAGCACCCCGAACGCAGGGAGAGACTATGGCTACACCTTC.

This clonotype was recorded at least ten times. V is TRBV7-2 and J is TRBJ1-2; D is possibly TRBD1 (5 bases). The CDR3 sequence is 15 residues long. V lost 3 bases, J lost 4 bases, and 15 bases lay in between. Germline lookup yields CDR1 SGHTA and CDR2 FQGNSA. The CDR3 loop reads CASSFLPDSRYGYTF. CDR3 nucleotide sequence: TGTGCCAGCAGCTTTCTGCCAGACAGTCGCTATGGCTACACCTTC.

This clonotype showed up just a few times. The J gene is TRBJ2-7, the V gene TRBV12-3 or TRBV12-4, with D tentatively TRBD1 or TRBD2 (6 bases each). V dropped 6 bases and J dropped 2 bases, with 17 bases sitting between them. The CDR3 has 15 amino acids. The CDR3 is CASRDSNGGAYEQYF. As DNA, the CDR3 is TGTGCCAGCAGGGACAGCAACGGCGGGGCCTACGAGCAGTACTTC.

This clonotype appeared many times. The V call is TRBV12-3 or TRBV12-4, the J call TRBJ2-7; no reliable D call. The CDR3 contains 15 residues. The ends were cut back, 2 bases at V and 2 bases at J, with 13 bases in the middle. CDR3 residues: CASSLRAASTYEQYF. The CDR3 DNA follows: TGTGCCAGCAGTTTAAGGGCAGCCTCTACCTACGAGCAGTACTTC.

There are many counts of this clonotype. The V gene is TRBV19, the J gene TRBJ2-7; maybe TRBD1 (5 bases). Germline-derived CDR1 and CDR2 are LNHDA and SQIVND (reference sequence). CDR3 length: 17 residues. V lost 5 bases, J lost 2 bases, and 22 bases lay in between. Here the CDR3 DNA reads TGTGCCAGTAGTGCAGGGTCGTTCGCGAGAGTACCCTACGAGCAGTACTTC. This translates into CASSAGSFARVPYEQYF.

Ten or more counts support this clonotype. The CDR3 ends on some other residue instead of the conserved phenylalanine or tryptophan, so this is likely a read error. No DNA is shown, since the ends of the CDR3 on it are uncertain; the CDR3 is the one TCRdb lists. V usage is TRBV4-2 and J usage is TRBJ2-7; the table names TRBD1, a call not compared with the DNA. The CDR3 is 10 amino acids long, termini counted. Germline V lookup: CDR1 LGHNA, CDR2 YNFKEQ. The CDR3 sequence: CASSPSGPHL.

This clonotype was counted at least ten times. The chain joins TRBV29-1 to TRBJ2-5; D is perhaps TRBD2 (6 bases). The V end lost 3 bases, the J end lost 1 base, and 9 bases lay between the germline ends. The CDR3 is 13 residues long. Germline V gives CDR1 SQVTM, CDR2 ANQGSEA. In DNA form, the CDR3 reads TGCAGCGTTGACGCGGAGGGCCAAGAGACCCAGTACTTC. Its protein product is CSVDAEGQETQYF.

This clonotype has at least ten counts. This sequence joins TRBV30 and TRBJ1-1; possible D gene TRBD1, 5 bases. Between the trimmed V and J ends, which lost 5 bases and 7 bases, there was a span of 20 bases. This CDR3 is built from 14 residues. Germline CDR1 GTSNPN, CDR2 SVGIG (reference sequence). The CDR3 region has the DNA TGTGCCTGGGACTTTGGGACGGTCACGCATGAAGCTTTCTTT. Amino acid sequence: CAWDFGTVTHEAFF.

The J gene is TRBJ1-5, the V gene TRBV20-1; D might be TRBD1 (5 bases). The V gene's germline CDR1 is DFQATT and CDR2 SNEGSKA (reference sequence). With 5 bases removed from V and 3 bases from J, the gap between germline ends came to 11 bases. The CDR3 contains 13 residues. The CDR3 nucleotides read TGCAGTGCTGAGGGGTGGGTCAATCAGCCCCAGCATTTT. Translating gives CSAEGWVNQPQHF.

Many counts were recorded for this clonotype. The V call is TRBV28, the J call TRBJ2-7; TRBD2 aligns across 7 bases. The CDR3 consists of 16 residues. Trimming at V came to 5 bases and at J to 6 bases, leaving 16 bases not matched to a gene. Germline CDR1 MDHEN, CDR2 SYDVKM. This CDR3 reads CASSPFRGVGGSEQYF. The CDR3 DNA is TGTGCCAGCAGTCCATTTCGAGGGGTGGGAGGGAGCGAGCAGTACTTC.

There are many counts of this clonotype. The chain recombines TRBV12-3 or TRBV12-4 with TRBJ1-5, with D maybe TRBD1 (5 bases). The CDR3 totals 13 residues. V was shortened by 4 bases and J by 3 bases, with 7 bases between the two germline ends. CDR3 DNA sequence: TGTGCCAGCAGTTGGGGGAACAATCAGCCCCAGCATTTT. Its translation: CASSWGNNQPQHF.

This clonotype showed up many times. The chain carries TRBV6-5 and TRBJ2-7, with D unclear. CDR1 is MNHEY and CDR2 is SVGAGI in the germline V gene. V was clipped by 0 bases and J by 2 bases, with 11 bases between them. The CDR3 contains 15 residues. In DNA, the CDR3 is TGTGCCAGCAGTTACTCTCGGCCCGGCACCTACGAGCAGTACTTC. It codes for CASSYSRPGTYEQYF.

This chain connects TRBV7-2 to TRBJ1-2, with D possibly TRBD1 on 6 matching bases. The V gene's germline CDR1 is SGHTA and CDR2 FQGNSA. Trimming removed 5 bases from V and 4 bases from J, with 14 bases in between. The CDR3 consists of 14 residues. The CDR3 sequence is CASSPNTGFYGYTF. CDR3 DNA sequence: TGTGCCAGCAGCCCGAATACAGGGTTCTATGGCTACACCTTC. The full variable domain, its missing parts supplied by reference TRBV7-2 and TRBJ1-2, is GAGVSQSPSNKVTEKGKDVELRCDPISGHTALYWYRQSLGQGLEFLIYFQGNSAPDKSGLPSDRFSAERTGGSVSTLTIQRTQQEDSAVYLCASSPNTGFYGYTFGSGTRLTVV.

The V call is TRBV6-1, the J call TRBJ2-7; 13 bases are a match to TRBD2. This CDR3 has 15 residues. Germline V gives CDR1 MNHNS, CDR2 SASEGT. J was trimmed by 2 bases and V by 9 bases; bases with no gene match: 7. The CDR3 here is CASGLAGALTYEQYF. For the CDR3, the DNA is TGTGCCAGTGGACTAGCGGGAGCTCTCACCTACGAGCAGTACTTC.

This clonotype was seen repeatedly, ten times or more. The chain combines TRBV4-1 with TRBJ2-7; 8 bases are a match to TRBD1. CDR3 size: 15 residues. J lost 2 bases, V lost 0 bases, and 3 bases had no gene match. CDR1 MGHRA and CDR2 YSYEKL come from the germline V gene. The CDR3 loop is CASSQETGVAYEQYF. Here the CDR3 DNA reads TGCGCCAGCAGCCAAGAGACAGGGGTGGCCTACGAGCAGTACTTC.

This clonotype was found many times. The chain combines TRBV4-2 with TRBJ2-2; 9 bases are shared with TRBD2. This CDR3 contains 17 residues. From germline, CDR1 is LGHNA and CDR2 YNFKEQ. J lost 3 bases, V lost 1 base, and 6 bases had no gene match. This CDR3 reads CASSQGAGGLDTGELFF. The DNA for the CDR3 is TGTGCCAGCAGCCAAGGAGCGGGGGGATTGGACACCGGGGAGCTGTTTTTT.

The J gene is TRBJ2-5, the V gene TRBV20-1; D might be TRBD1 (6 bases). The CDR3 extends over 14 amino acids. The V gene's germline CDR1 is DFQATT and CDR2 SNEGSKA (reference sequence). The germline V and J ends were trimmed by 1 base and 5 bases, with 14 bases remaining between them. This CDR3 reads CSARVSGVSETQYF. CDR3 in DNA: TGCAGTGCTAGAGTTTCAGGGGTTTCGGAGACCCAGTACTTC.

This clonotype showed up many times. The rearrangement joins TRBV28 to TRBJ1-5, with TRBD1 as a possible D gene (6 bases). The CDR3 totals 15 residues. Between the trimmed V and J ends, which lost 6 bases and 2 bases, there was a span of 14 bases. Per the germline V gene, CDR1 is MDHEN and CDR2 is SYDVKM. The CDR3 region has the DNA TGTGCCAGCAGGGGGAGGGGGAAGGGCAATCAGCCCCAGCATTTT. This codes for CASRGRGKGNQPQHF. Filled out from reference TRBV28 and TRBJ1-5, the complete variable domain reads DVKVTQSSRYLVKRTGEKVFLECVQDMDHENMFWYRQDPGLGLRLIYFSYDVKMKEKGDIPEGYSVSREKKERFSLILESASTNQTSMYLCASRGRGKGNQPQHFGDGTRLSIL.

This clonotype was counted ten times or more. The chain carries TRBV28 and TRBJ2-7; the match to TRBD1 covers 10 bases. After removal of 7 bases from V and 4 bases from J, the junction contained 4 bases not matched to a gene. The CDR3 runs to 13 residues. Germline values: CDR1 MDHEN, CDR2 SYDVKM. CDR3 sequence: CASTWDRGYEQYF. CDR3 DNA: TGTGCCAGCACGTGGGACAGGGGTTACGAGCAGTACTTC.

Turning to this clonotype: The germline gene is not matched at one end of the junction; a read error may be the cause. This chain uses TRBV5-1 with TRBJ2-7; D is uncertain. The CDR3 consists of 14 residues. Germline CDR1 is SGHRS and CDR2 is YFSETQ. CDR3 amino acids: CASQRTLENSTLHF. DNA of the CDR3: TGCGCCAGTCAACGGACCCTGGAGAATTCAACCCTCCACTTC. Complete variable domain (other parts from reference TRBV5-1 and TRBJ2-7): KAGVTQTPRYLIKTRGQQVTLSCSPISGHRSVSWYQQTPGQGLQFLFEYFSETQRNKGNFPGRFSGRQFSNSRSEMNVSTLELGDSALYLCASQRTLENSTLHFGPGTRLTVT.

The chain recombines TRBV30 with TRBJ1-2, with a tentative D call TRBD1 (6 bases). CDR3 length: 13 amino acids. Deletions cut 1 base from V and 3 bases from J, with 9 bases between. Per the germline V gene, CDR1 is GTSNPN and CDR2 is SVGIG (reference sequence). For the CDR3, the DNA is TGTGCCTGGAGTGGGGGGCTGTACTATGGCTACACCTTC. Translating gives CAWSGGLYYGYTF.

The rearrangement links TRBV4-2 to TRBJ2-2; tentative D call: TRBD2 (5 bases). Per germline, CDR1 LGHNA and CDR2 YNFKEQ. The CDR3 sequence is 15 residues long. Trimming shortened V by 0 bases and J by 7 bases, and 12 bases separated the two germline ends. CDR3 coding DNA: TGTGCCAGCAGCCAAGATCCCCCGGGGATCGGGGAGCTGTTTTTT. This translates into CASSQDPPGIGELFF.

The chain uses TRBV12-3 or TRBV12-4 and TRBJ1-1; 7 nucleotides line up with TRBD1. V dropped 7 bases and J dropped 5; count of bases not matched to a gene: 7. The CDR3 totals 13 residues. The CDR3 sequence: CASITTGTTEAFF. CDR3 nucleotide sequence: TGTGCCAGCATCACGACAGGGACTACTGAAGCTTTCTTT.